What follows are 30 T cell receptor beta chains derived from one specimen sequenced in a study of a mutant IDH1 vaccine in newly diagnosed glioma. The table came from immunoSEQ multiplex PCR; TCRdb's copy has only in-frame clones and leaves some out. The table shows roughly 40,000 clones, with roughly 80% occurring only once. Described time point: week 35, safety follow-up. Vaccinated patients received 300 ug of mutant IDH1 20-mer peptide per dose, with topical imiquimod. Which antigens these TCRs recognize remains unknown. The source was PBMCs, collected from a glioma patient whose treatment included an IDH1 peptide vaccine. These receptor sequences come from a woman between 50 and 59 years old with glioma.

The J gene is TRBJ2-2, the V gene TRBV5-4; TRBD1 is a possible D gene (6 bases). The germline V and J ends were trimmed by 4 bases and 5 bases, with 15 bases remaining between them. Germline V gene data show CDR1 as SGHNT and CDR2 as YYREEE (reference sequence). The CDR3 covers 15 residues. The CDR3 DNA reads TGTGCCAGCAGCCCTATCAGGGGCACAACCGGGGAGCTGTTTTTT. It translates to CASSPIRGTTGELFF. The variable domain in full, completed from reference TRBV5-4 and TRBJ2-2, reads ETGVTQSPTHLIKTRGQQVTLRCSSQSGHNTVSWYQQALGQGPQFIFQYYREEENGRGNFPPRFSGLQFPNYSSELNVNALELDDSALYLCASSPIRGTTGELFFGEGSRLTVL.

The chain uses TRBV18 and TRBJ1-1; D remains ambiguous. Looked up from germline, CDR1 is KGHSH and CDR2 is LQKENI. The CDR3 extends over 14 amino acids. The germline V and J ends were trimmed by 5 bases and 3 bases, with 13 bases remaining between them. CDR3 region: CASSAIHRDTEAFF. CDR3 nucleotides: TGTGCCAGCTCAGCCATACACCGGGACACTGAAGCTTTCTTT.

The rearrangement links TRBV19 to TRBJ2-5, with a tentative D call TRBD2 (6 bases). Trimming took 3 bases from V and 5 from J, leaving 13 bases between them. In germline, CDR1 is LNHDA, CDR2 SQIVND (reference sequence). This CDR3 has 14 amino acids. The CDR3 bases are TGTGCCAGTAGTATTGGCGCAGGGAGGGAGACCCAGTACTTC. It encodes CASSIGAGRETQYF.

The rearrangement links TRBV6-1 to TRBJ1-1; 8 bases match TRBD1. Germline V gene data show CDR1 as MNHNS and CDR2 as SASEGT. The length of the CDR3 is 14 residues. V trimming: 6 bases; J trimming: 6 bases; junction bases outside the gene matches: 9. This CDR3 reads CASRLTGVNAEAFF. DNA of the CDR3: TGTGCCAGCAGACTGACAGGGGTTAATGCTGAAGCTTTCTTT.

The chain carries TRBV10-1 and TRBJ2-2, with no clear D. Germline V lookup: CDR1 WNHNN, CDR2 SYGVQD (reference sequence). Trimming cost V 6 bases and J 3 bases, with 5 bases left between them. The CDR3 sequence is 12 residues long. The CDR3 here is CASSPYTGELFF. Here the CDR3 DNA reads TGCGCCAGCAGCCCATACACCGGGGAGCTGTTTTTT.

The J gene is TRBJ2-2, the V gene TRBV5-1; no clear D gene. V lost 0 bases, J lost 7 bases, and 13 bases lay in between. Germline lookup yields CDR1 SGHRS and CDR2 YFSETQ. The CDR3 has 15 residues. For the CDR3, the DNA is TGCGCCAGCAGCTTGGTTGGCGGTCCGATCGGGGAGCTGTTTTTT. It specifies CASSLVGGPIGELFF.

The count of this clone is one. The chain joins TRBV6-5 to TRBJ1-2; maybe TRBD1 (5 bases). This CDR3 is built from 12 residues. V was pared by 5 bases and J by 13 bases, with 17 bases between. In germline, CDR1 is MNHEY, CDR2 SVGAGI. The CDR3 protein is CASSTDSGGRTF. In nucleotides, the CDR3 is TGTGCCAGCAGTACCGACTCCGGGGGTCGCACCTTC.

The J gene is TRBJ2-6, the V gene TRBV11-3, with D perhaps matching TRBD1 (6 bases). Trimming took off 4 bases at V and 12 bases at J, with 19 bases between the two ends. This CDR3 spans 15 amino acids. Germline V gene lookup returns CDR1 SGHNT and CDR2 YENEEA. The CDR3 reads CASSYAGTPQSVLTF. In DNA, the CDR3 is TGTGCCAGCAGCTATGCCGGGACACCCCAATCCGTCCTGACTTTC.

This clone was picked up one time. The chain recombines TRBV12-5 with TRBJ1-2; D ambiguous. The CDR3 contains 12 residues. The V gene lost 2 bases and the J gene lost 4 bases, with 5 bases spanning the gap. Per the germline V gene, CDR1 is LGHNT and CDR2 is FRNRAP. CDR3 sequence (DNA): TGTGCTAGTGGTTTGTTGGGCTATGGCTACACCTTC. Its translation: CASGLLGYGYTF.

The J gene is TRBJ2-3, the V gene TRBV7-2; a weak D match, TRBD2 (5 bases). This CDR3 spans 16 amino acids. Per the germline V gene, CDR1 is SGHTA and CDR2 is FQGNSA. V was clipped by 1 base and J by 5 bases, with 16 bases between them. The CDR3 reads CASSLGVQTGLDTQYF. The CDR3 DNA sequence: TGTGCCAGCAGCTTAGGGGTTCAAACGGGGTTAGATACGCAGTATTTT. Using reference TRBV7-2 and TRBJ2-3 for the parts outside the CDR3, the full variable domain is GAGVSQSPSNKVTEKGKDVELRCDPISGHTALYWYRQSLGQGLEFLIYFQGNSAPDKSGLPSDRFSAERTGGSVSTLTIQRTQQEDSAVYLCASSLGVQTGLDTQYFGPGTRLTVL.

The V call is TRBV19, the J call TRBJ2-6, with no clear D. In germline, CDR1 is LNHDA, CDR2 SQIVND (reference sequence). The CDR3 extends over 16 amino acids. V shed 4 bases and J shed 0 bases, with 10 bases lying between them. Here the CDR3 DNA reads TGTGCCAGTAGTACCCGACGGTCCTCTGGGGCCAACGTCCTGACTTTC. Translating gives CASSTRRSSGANVLTF.

The rearrangement joins TRBV6-1 to TRBJ1-2; TRBD1 is a possible D gene (5 bases). The CDR3 contains 15 residues. CDR1 is MNHNS and CDR2 is SASEGT in the germline V gene. Trimming stripped 1 base from V and 1 base from J, with 10 bases between. CDR3 loop: CASSEGTFSNYGYTF. CDR3 DNA: TGTGCCAGCAGTGAAGGGACATTTAGTAACTATGGCTACACCTTC.

The CDR3 region has the DNA TGCGCCAGCAGCGAAGGGACAGGTTATCAGCCCCAGCATTTT. This translates into CASSEGTGYQPQHF. This chain joins TRBV5-1 and TRBJ1-5, with 8 bases lining up with TRBD1. V dropped 4 bases and J dropped 5; count of bases not matched to a gene: 5. CDR1 and CDR2 (germline): SGHRS, YFSETQ. This CDR3 spans 14 amino acids.

This chain connects TRBV5-6 to TRBJ1-5, with TRBD1 matching over 7 bases. The CDR3 is 15 amino acids. J lost 6 bases, V lost 4 bases, and 10 bases had no gene match. Germline loops: CDR1 SGHDT, CDR2 YYEEEE. The CDR3 here is CASSVGQGVFQPQHF. In DNA, the CDR3 is TGTGCCAGCAGCGTGGGCCAGGGGGTGTTTCAGCCCCAGCATTTT.

Only one count was recorded for this clone. J is TRBJ2-7 and V is TRBV7-3; D perhaps matches TRBD2 (6 bases). The CDR3 is made up of 14 amino acids. Trimming cost V 5 bases and J 2 bases, with 13 bases left between them. Germline assignment: CDR1 SGHTA and CDR2 FQGTGA. CDR3 nucleotides: TGTGCCAGCAGCCCTTCGGCGGGGCCCTACGAGCAGTACTTC. It specifies CASSPSAGPYEQYF.

V and J are TRBV25-1 and TRBJ1-1; 7 nucleotides match TRBD1. Losses at the gene ends were 3 bases for V and 5 bases for J; bases not matched to a gene: 6. This CDR3 is 14 amino acids long. The germline V gene encodes CDR1 MGHDK and CDR2 SYGVNS. The CDR3 region is CASSETQGVTEAFF. The CDR3 DNA reads as TGTGCCAGCAGTGAGACCCAGGGGGTAACTGAAGCTTTCTTT. The entire variable domain, with the rest obtained from reference TRBV25-1 and TRBJ1-1, is as follows: EADIYQTPRYLVIGTGKKITLECSQTMGHDKMYWYQQDPGMELHLIHYSYGVNSTEKGDLSSESTVSRIRTEHFPLTLESARPSHTSQYLCASSETQGVTEAFFGQGTRLTVV.

This clone was counted a few times. The V and J genes are TRBV4-2 and TRBJ2-1, with 9 nucleotides matching TRBD2. V was pared by 1 base and J by 8 bases, with 15 bases of the junction left unmatched. Germline assignment: CDR1 LGHNA and CDR2 YNFKEQ. The CDR3 loop spans 18 amino acids. The CDR3 sequence is CASSQGAGGRVGRDEQFF. CDR3 coding DNA: TGTGCCAGCAGCCAAGGGGCGGGGGGGCGAGTTGGTAGGGATGAGCAGTTCTTC.

J is TRBJ1-2 and V is TRBV11-2, with D uncertain. This CDR3 has 11 amino acids. V gave up 5 bases and J gave up 8 bases, with 9 bases separating them. CDR1 and CDR2 from the germline V gene are SGHAT and FQNNGV. In DNA form, the CDR3 reads TGTGCCAGCAGCCCGACGTGGGGCTACACCTTC. It translates to CASSPTWGYTF.

The chain employs TRBV5-1 and TRBJ2-1; D gene ambiguous. There are 14 residues in the CDR3. The germline V and J ends were trimmed by 0 bases and 5 bases, with 9 bases remaining between them. CDR1 SGHRS and CDR2 YFSETQ come from the germline V gene. The CDR3 nucleotides are TGCGCCAGCAGCTTGGAAGGCCCTGACAATGAGCAGTTCTTC. Its protein is CASSLEGPDNEQFF.

In its sample, this clone was seen a few times. This chain connects TRBV7-2 to TRBJ2-4, with a weak D call TRBD1 (6 bases). In germline, CDR1 is SGHTA, CDR2 FQGNSA. The V gene lost 5 bases and the J gene lost 5 bases, with 10 bases spanning the gap. CDR3 length: 13 residues. The CDR3 is CASSPPGENIQYF. As DNA, the CDR3 is TGTGCCAGCAGCCCGCCAGGGGAAAACATTCAGTACTTC.

This clone was observed a handful of times. The chain combines TRBV28 with TRBJ1-1; D may be TRBD1 (6 bases). V dropped 6 bases and J dropped 7 bases, with 24 bases sitting between them. CDR1 and CDR2 (germline): MDHEN, SYDVKM. The CDR3 sequence is 16 residues long. In nucleotides, the CDR3 is TGTGCCAGCAGACCTTGGGGGCGTGGGTTGGGAAATGAAGCTTTCTTT. Its protein is CASRPWGRGLGNEAFF.

The V gene is TRBV5-1, the J gene TRBJ1-2; 7 bases align to TRBD1. Trimming took 5 bases from V and 4 from J; bases not matched to a gene: 5. The CDR3 runs 13 residues. Per germline, CDR1 SGHRS and CDR2 YFSETQ. The CDR3 sequence is CASSPRDSYGYTF. CDR3 nucleotide sequence: TGCGCCAGCAGTCCCCGGGACAGCTATGGCTACACCTTC.

The chain recombines TRBV28 with TRBJ1-3; D possibly corresponds to TRBD1 (5 bases). Trimming removed 7 bases at V and 2 bases at J, with 12 bases between. The CDR3 is 14 residues long. Germline V gene sequence: CDR1 MDHEN, CDR2 SYDVKM. CDR3 sequence reads: CASTRDGPGNTIYF. Here the CDR3 DNA reads TGTGCCAGCACCCGGGACGGCCCTGGAAACACCATATATTTT.

This chain joins TRBV7-2 and TRBJ2-1; 8 nucleotides line up with TRBD2. Germline assignment: CDR1 SGHTA and CDR2 FQGNSA. Unmatched junction bases numbered 0, after V lost 4 bases and J lost 7 bases. The CDR3 sequence is 12 residues long. CDR3 DNA sequence: TGTGCCAGCAGCTCGGGGGGGAATGAGCAGTTCTTC. Its protein is CASSSGGNEQFF.

The chain joins TRBV9 to TRBJ2-1, with D perhaps matching TRBD1 (7 bases). Germline lookup yields CDR1 SGDLS and CDR2 YYNGEE. V lost 5 bases to trimming and J lost 0 bases, with 12 bases between them. The CDR3 runs to 15 residues. CDR3 amino acids: CASRRGDSSYNEQFF. CDR3 bases: TGTGCCAGCAGGAGGGGGGACAGCTCCTACAATGAGCAGTTCTTC.

This clone was observed once. The chain has TRBV9 and TRBJ2-3; 9 bases agree with TRBD1. V shed 4 bases, J shed 4 bases, and the junction held 13 bases outside the gene matches. CDR3 length: 17 residues. Germline CDR1 SGDLS, CDR2 YYNGEE. The CDR3 DNA reads as TGTGCCAGCAGCCCCACTTTCGTGGGACAGGGTCCAGATACGCAGTATTTT. This gives the protein CASSPTFVGQGPDTQYF.

This clone has a handful of counts. The chain combines TRBV9 with TRBJ1-4; D remains unclear. The CDR3 consists of 14 residues. The germline gives CDR1 SGDLS, CDR2 YYNGEE. Trimming stripped 4 bases from V and 3 bases from J, with 10 bases between. The CDR3 loop reads CASSRGSSNEKLFF. CDR3 nucleotide sequence: TGTGCCAGCAGCAGAGGATCCTCTAATGAAAAACTGTTTTTT.

The chain employs TRBV15 and TRBJ1-5, with D possibly matching TRBD1 (6 bases). Germline lookup yields CDR1 LNHNV and CDR2 YYDKDF (reference sequence). V lost 3 bases and J lost 2, with 11 bases in between. This CDR3 contains 15 residues. In DNA form, the CDR3 reads TGTGCCACCAGCAGGGGGGAGGGGGGCAATCAGCCCCAGCATTTT. This sequence encodes CATSRGEGGNQPQHF. Full variable domain (outside the CDR3, taken from reference TRBV15 and TRBJ1-5): DAMVIQNPRYQVTQFGKPVTLSCSQTLNHNVMYWYQQKSSQAPKLLFHYYDKDFNNEADTPDNFQSRRPNTSFCFLDIRSPGLGDTAMYLCATSRGEGGNQPQHFGDGTRLSIL.

V gene TRBV9 combines with J gene TRBJ2-7, with 7 bases aligning to TRBD1. After removal of 3 bases from V and 3 bases from J, the junction contained 15 bases not matched to a gene. Germline CDR1 is SGDLS and CDR2 is YYNGEE. The length of the CDR3 is 17 residues. CDR3 residues: CASSAPGTDVGYYEQYF. The CDR3 coding sequence is TGTGCCAGCAGCGCACCCGGGACAGACGTAGGATACTACGAGCAGTACTTC.

The V call is TRBV5-1, the J call TRBJ2-1; 11 positions agree with TRBD2. Germline V lookup: CDR1 SGHRS, CDR2 YFSETQ. V shed 3 bases, J shed 3 bases, and the junction held 5 bases outside the gene matches. This CDR3 region has 16 residues. The CDR3 loop reads CASSSKTSGGYNEQFF. CDR3 sequence (DNA): TGCGCCAGCAGCTCTAAAACTAGCGGGGGCTACAATGAGCAGTTCTTC.